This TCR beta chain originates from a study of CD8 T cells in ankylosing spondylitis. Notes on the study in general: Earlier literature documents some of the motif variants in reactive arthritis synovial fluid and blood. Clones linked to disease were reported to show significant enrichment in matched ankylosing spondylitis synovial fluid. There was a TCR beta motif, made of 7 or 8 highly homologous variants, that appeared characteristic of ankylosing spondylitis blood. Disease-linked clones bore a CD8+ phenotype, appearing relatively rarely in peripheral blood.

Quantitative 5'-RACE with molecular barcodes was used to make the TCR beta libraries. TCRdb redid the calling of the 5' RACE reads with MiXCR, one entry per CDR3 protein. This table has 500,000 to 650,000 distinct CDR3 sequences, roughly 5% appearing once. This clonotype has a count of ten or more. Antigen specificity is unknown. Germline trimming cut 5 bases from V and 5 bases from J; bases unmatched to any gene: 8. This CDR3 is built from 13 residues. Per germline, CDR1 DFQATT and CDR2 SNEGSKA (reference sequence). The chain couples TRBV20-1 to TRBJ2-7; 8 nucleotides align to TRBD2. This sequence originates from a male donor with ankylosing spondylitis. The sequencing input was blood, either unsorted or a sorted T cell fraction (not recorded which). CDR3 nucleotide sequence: TGCAGTGCTCCCGGGACTAGTGGGCACGAGCAGTACTTC. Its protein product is CSAPGTSGHEQYF.